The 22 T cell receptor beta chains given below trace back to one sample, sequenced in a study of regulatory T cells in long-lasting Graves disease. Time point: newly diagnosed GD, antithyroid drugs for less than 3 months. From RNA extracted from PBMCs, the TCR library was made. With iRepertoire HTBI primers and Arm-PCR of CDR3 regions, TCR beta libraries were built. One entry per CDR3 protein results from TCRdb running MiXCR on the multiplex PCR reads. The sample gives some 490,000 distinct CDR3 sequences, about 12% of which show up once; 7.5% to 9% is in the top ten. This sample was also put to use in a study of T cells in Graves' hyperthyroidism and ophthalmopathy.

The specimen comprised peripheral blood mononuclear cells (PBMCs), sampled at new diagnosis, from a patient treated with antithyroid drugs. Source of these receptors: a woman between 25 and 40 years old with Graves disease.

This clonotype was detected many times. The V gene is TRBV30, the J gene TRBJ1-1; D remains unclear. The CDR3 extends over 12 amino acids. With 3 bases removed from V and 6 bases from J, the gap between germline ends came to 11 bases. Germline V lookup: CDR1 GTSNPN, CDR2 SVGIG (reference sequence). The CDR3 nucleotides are TGTGCCTGGAGGTCTGTTTTCTCTGAAGCTTTCTTT. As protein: CAWRSVFSEAFF.

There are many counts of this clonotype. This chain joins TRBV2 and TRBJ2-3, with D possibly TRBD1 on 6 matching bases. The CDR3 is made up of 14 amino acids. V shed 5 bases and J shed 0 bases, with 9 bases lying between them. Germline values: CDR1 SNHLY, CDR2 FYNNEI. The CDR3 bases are TGTGCCAGCAGTCCGGGACACAGCACAGATACGCAGTATTTT. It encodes CASSPGHSTDTQYF.

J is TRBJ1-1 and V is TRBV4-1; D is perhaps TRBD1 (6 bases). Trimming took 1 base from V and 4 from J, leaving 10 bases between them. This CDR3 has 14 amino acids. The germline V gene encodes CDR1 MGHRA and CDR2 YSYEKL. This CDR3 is CASSQGSRGTEAFF. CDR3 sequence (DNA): TGCGCCAGCAGCCAAGGGTCCAGGGGCACTGAAGCTTTCTTT.

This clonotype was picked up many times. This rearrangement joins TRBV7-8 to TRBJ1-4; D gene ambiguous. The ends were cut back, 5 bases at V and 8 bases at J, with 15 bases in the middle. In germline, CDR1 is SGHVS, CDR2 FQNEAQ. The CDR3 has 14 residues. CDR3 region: CASSVLPSGEKLFF. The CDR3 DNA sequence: TGTGCCAGCAGCGTCCTCCCGTCCGGAGAAAAACTGTTTTTT.

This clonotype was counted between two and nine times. CDR3 sequence: CASSIGGRGHQPQHF. The CDR3 DNA reads TGTGCCAGTAGTATCGGTGGGAGGGGCCATCAGCCCCAGCATTTT. The V gene is TRBV19, the J gene TRBJ1-5, with D tentatively TRBD1 (5 bases). The CDR3 runs to 15 residues. Germline loops: CDR1 LNHDA, CDR2 SQIVND (reference sequence). V was clipped by 3 bases and J by 5 bases, with 14 bases between them.

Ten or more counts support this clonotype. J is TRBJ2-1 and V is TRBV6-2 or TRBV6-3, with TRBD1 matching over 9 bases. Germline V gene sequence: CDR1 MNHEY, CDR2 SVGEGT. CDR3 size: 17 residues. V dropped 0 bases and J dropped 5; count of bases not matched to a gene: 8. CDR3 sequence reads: CASSYSYGQGFHNEQFF. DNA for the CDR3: TGTGCCAGCAGTTACTCGTATGGACAGGGGTTCCACAATGAGCAGTTCTTC.

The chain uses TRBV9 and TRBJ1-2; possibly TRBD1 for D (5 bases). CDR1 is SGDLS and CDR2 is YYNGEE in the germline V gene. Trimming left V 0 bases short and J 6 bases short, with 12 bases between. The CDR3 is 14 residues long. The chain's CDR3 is CASSVGVGGNGYTF. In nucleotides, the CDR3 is TGTGCCAGCAGCGTAGGAGTTGGGGGAAATGGCTACACCTTC.

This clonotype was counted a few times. The CDR3 DNA reads TGCGCCAGCAGAACGGACAGGGGGAAAATAATAGATGGCAATCAGCCCCAGCATTTT. Encoded protein: CASRTDRGKIIDGNQPQHF. This rearrangement joins TRBV5-1 to TRBJ1-5; TRBD1 matches at 10 bases. The V segment lost 5 bases and the J segment 2 bases; nucleotides outside the gene matches: 16. The CDR3 covers 19 residues. Germline V lookup: CDR1 SGHRS, CDR2 YFSETQ.

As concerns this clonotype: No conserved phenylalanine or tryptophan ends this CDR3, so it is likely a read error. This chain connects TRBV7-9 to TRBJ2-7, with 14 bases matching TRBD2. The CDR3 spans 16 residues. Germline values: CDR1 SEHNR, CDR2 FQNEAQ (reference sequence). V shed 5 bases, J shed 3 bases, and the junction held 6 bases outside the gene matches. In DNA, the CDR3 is TGTGCCAGCAGCATAGGGACTAGCGGGAGTATCTACGAGCAGTACCTC. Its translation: CASSIGTSGSIYEQYL.

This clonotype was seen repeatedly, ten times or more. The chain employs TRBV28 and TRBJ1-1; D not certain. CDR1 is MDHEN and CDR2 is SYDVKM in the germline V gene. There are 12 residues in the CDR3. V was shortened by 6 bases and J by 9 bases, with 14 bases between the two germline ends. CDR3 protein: CASSDSAGQAFF. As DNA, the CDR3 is TGTGCCAGCAGCGACTCGGCCGGACAAGCTTTCTTT.

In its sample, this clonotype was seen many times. The CDR3 DNA reads as TGTGCCAGCAGTTCGCGGGAGGAGACCCAGTACTTC. This encodes CASSSREETQYF. The chain uses TRBV6-2 or TRBV6-3 and TRBJ2-5; the match to TRBD2 covers 7 bases. V shed 4 bases, J shed 5 bases, and the junction held 1 base outside the gene matches. The CDR3 sequence is 12 residues long. Germline V gives CDR1 MNHEY, CDR2 SVGEGT.

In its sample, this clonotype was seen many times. Here the CDR3 reads CASSLQGADQPQHF. CDR3 DNA: TGTGCCAGCAGCCTACAGGGGGCGGATCAGCCCCAGCATTTT. The gene calls are TRBV2 and TRBJ1-5; 9 nucleotides match TRBD1. V gave up 6 bases and J gave up 5 bases; unmatched junction bases: 5. CDR1 and CDR2 from the germline V gene are SNHLY and FYNNEI. This CDR3 has 14 residues.

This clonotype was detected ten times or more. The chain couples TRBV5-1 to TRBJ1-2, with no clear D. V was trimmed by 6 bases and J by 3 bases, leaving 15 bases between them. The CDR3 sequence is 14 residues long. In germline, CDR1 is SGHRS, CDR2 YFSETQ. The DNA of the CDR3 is TGCGCCAGCACCCGAAATCCGGCCCACTATGGCTACACCTTC. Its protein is CASTRNPAHYGYTF.

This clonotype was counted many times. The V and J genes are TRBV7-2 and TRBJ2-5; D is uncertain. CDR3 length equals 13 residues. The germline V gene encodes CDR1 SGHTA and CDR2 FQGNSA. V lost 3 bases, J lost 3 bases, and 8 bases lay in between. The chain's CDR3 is CASSFYMKETQYF. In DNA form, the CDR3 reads TGTGCCAGCAGCTTTTACATGAAAGAGACCCAGTACTTC. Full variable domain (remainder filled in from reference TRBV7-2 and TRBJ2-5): GAGVSQSPSNKVTEKGKDVELRCDPISGHTALYWYRQSLGQGLEFLIYFQGNSAPDKSGLPSDRFSAERTGGSVSTLTIQRTQQEDSAVYLCASSFYMKETQYFGPGTRLLVL.

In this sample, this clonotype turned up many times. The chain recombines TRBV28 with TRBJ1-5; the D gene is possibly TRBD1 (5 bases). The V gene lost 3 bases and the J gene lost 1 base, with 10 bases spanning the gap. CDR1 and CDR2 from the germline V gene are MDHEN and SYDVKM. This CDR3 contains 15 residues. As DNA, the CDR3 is TGTGCCAGCAGTTTTGAAGGGGCGAGCAATCAGCCCCAGCATTTT. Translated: CASSFEGASNQPQHF.

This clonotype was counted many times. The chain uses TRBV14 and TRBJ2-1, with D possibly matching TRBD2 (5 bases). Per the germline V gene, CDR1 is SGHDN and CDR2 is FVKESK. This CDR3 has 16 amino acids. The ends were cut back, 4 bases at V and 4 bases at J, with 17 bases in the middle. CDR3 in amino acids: CASSPLTKRSYNEQFF. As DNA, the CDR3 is TGTGCCAGCAGCCCCCTGACTAAGCGGAGTTACAATGAGCAGTTCTTC.

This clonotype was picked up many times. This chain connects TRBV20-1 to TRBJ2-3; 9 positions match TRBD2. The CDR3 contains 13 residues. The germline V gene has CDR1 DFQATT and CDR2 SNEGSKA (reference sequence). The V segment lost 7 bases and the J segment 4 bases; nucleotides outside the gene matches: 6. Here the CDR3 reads CSGDSGSPDTQYF. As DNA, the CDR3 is TGCAGTGGGGATAGCGGGAGTCCAGATACGCAGTATTTT.

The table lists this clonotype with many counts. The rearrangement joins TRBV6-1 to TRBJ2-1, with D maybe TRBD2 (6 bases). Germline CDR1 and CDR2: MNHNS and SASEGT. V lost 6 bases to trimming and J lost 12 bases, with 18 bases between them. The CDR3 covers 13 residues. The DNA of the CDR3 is TGTGCCAGCAGGGGGGACTCGTCGTCTGGGCAGTTCTTC. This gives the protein CASRGDSSSGQFF.

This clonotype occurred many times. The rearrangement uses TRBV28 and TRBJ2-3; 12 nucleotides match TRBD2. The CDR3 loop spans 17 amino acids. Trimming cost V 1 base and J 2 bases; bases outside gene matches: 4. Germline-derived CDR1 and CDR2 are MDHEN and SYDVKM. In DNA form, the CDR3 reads TGTGCCAGCAGTTTATCCGGACTAGCGGGAAACACAGATACGCAGTATTTT. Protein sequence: CASSLSGLAGNTDTQYF. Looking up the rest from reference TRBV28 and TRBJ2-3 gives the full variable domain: DVKVTQSSRYLVKRTGEKVFLECVQDMDHENMFWYRQDPGLGLRLIYFSYDVKMKEKGDIPEGYSVSREKKERFSLILESASTNQTSMYLCASSLSGLAGNTDTQYFGPGTRLTVL.

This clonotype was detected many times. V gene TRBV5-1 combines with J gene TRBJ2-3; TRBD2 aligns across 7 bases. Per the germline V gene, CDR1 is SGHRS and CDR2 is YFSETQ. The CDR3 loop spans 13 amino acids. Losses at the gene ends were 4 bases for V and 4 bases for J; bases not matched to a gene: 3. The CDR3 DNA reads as TGCGCCAGCAGCCGGGGGGACGCAGATACGCAGTATTTT. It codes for CASSRGDADTQYF.

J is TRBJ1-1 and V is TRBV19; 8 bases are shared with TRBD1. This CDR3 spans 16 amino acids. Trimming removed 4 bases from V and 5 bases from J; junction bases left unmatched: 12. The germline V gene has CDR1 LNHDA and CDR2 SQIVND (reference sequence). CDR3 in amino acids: CASSTLGTGGPTEAFF. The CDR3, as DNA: TGTGCCAGTAGTACTCTTGGGACAGGCGGTCCGACTGAAGCTTTCTTT.

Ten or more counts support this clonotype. The CDR3: CAWSVARPFSTF. CDR3 coding DNA: TGTGCCTGGAGTGTAGCCAGGCCCTTCTCCACCTTC. The chain links TRBV30 to TRBJ1-2; D gene uncertain. The CDR3 runs 12 residues. V gave up 0 bases and J gave up 13 bases, with 15 bases separating them. Per the germline V gene, CDR1 is GTSNPN and CDR2 is SVGIG (reference sequence).